Listed below are T cell receptor beta chains from one sample, sequenced in a study of blood T cell repertoires in COVID-19. Method: immunoSEQ multiplex PCR; TCRdb's copy keeps in-frame clones and lacks some. The table lists under 150,000 clones, approximately 85% of them singletons. The specimen sequenced was peripheral blood. The receptors were gathered from a human donor in a cohort sampled during active COVID-19. Both conserved end residues are part of each CDR3. The D gene is left open where the match is weak. The listing skips clone size in some rows; elsewhere it reads once, few, many or a size class.

j_call v_call d_call clone_size cdr3_aa cdr3_nt
TRBJ2-3 TRBV4-1 - - CASSQESYLPTQYF TGCGCCAGCAGCCAAGAATCGTATCTTCCTACGCAGTATTTT
TRBJ2-2 TRBV19 - - CASSQGLYTGELFF TGTGCCAGTAGCCAGGGGTTATACACCGGGGAGCTGTTTTTT
TRBJ2-5 TRBV11-2 - - CASRSLLEETQYF TGTGCCAGCAGGTCCCTCCTTGAGGAGACCCAGTACTTC
TRBJ1-2 TRBV7-2 TRBD1 - CASSLVQGASNYGYTF TGTGCCAGCAGCTTAGTACAGGGGGCGTCGAACTATGGCTACACCTTC
TRBJ2-3 TRBV21-1 - - CASQQGFTSTDTQYF TGTGCCAGCCAACAGGGCTTTACTAGCACAGATACGCAGTATTTT
TRBJ2-3 TRBV15 - - CATSSSGYADTQYF TGTGCCACCAGCAGCTCAGGGTACGCAGATACGCAGTATTTT
TRBJ2-1 TRBV19 TRBD2 - CASNLAGGYNEQFF TGTGCCAGTAATTTAGCGGGGGGGTACAATGAGCAGTTCTTC
TRBJ1-1 TRBV4-3 - - CASSQDAGAMNTEAFF TGCGCCAGCAGCCAAGATGCCGGAGCCATGAACACTGAAGCTTTCTTT
TRBJ1-1 TRBV6-5 - - CASTTPAGLTEAFF TGTGCCAGCACCACGCCCGCAGGCTTGACTGAAGCTTTCTTT
TRBJ2-1 TRBV9 - - CASSVSRRQADNEQFF TGTGCCAGCAGCGTATCTCGCCGACAGGCTGACAATGAGCAGTTCTTC
TRBJ1-1 TRBV7-8 - - CASSRTGSEAFF TGTGCCAGCAGCCGGACGGGATCTGAAGCTTTCTTT
TRBJ1-2 TRBV7-2 - few CASSLDAAIGGYTF TGTGCCAGCAGCTTAGATGCAGCCATCGGGGGCTACACCTTC
TRBJ1-1 TRBV9 TRBD1 - CASSVTTGAGTEAFF TGTGCCAGCAGCGTAACAACAGGGGCGGGCACTGAAGCTTTCTTT
TRBJ2-1 TRBV18 - - CASSPTEIEQFF TGTGCCAGCTCACCCACTGAGATTGAGCAGTTCTTC
TRBJ2-2 TRBV7-9 TRBD2 - CASSFSSGKGGTGELFF TGTGCCAGCAGCTTTAGTAGCGGGAAGGGAGGCACCGGGGAGCTGTTTTTT
TRBJ2-2 TRBV2 - - CASSDVPGTGELFF TGTGCCAGCAGTGACGTTCCGGGCACCGGGGAGCTGTTTTTT
TRBJ1-6 TRBV3-1/TRBV3-2 - few CASSLLRSPLHF TGTGCCAGCAGCCTTCTACGGTCACCCCTCCACTTT
TRBJ2-1 TRBV4-3 - - CASSQGVRLSYNEQFF TGCGCCAGCAGCCAAGGTGTTAGACTTTCCTACAATGAGCAGTTCTTC
TRBJ1-3 TRBV10-3 - - CAISAGIGNTIYF TGTGCCATCAGTGCAGGGATCGGAAACACCATATATTTT
TRBJ1-2 TRBV12-3/TRBV12-4 - once CASSFIDSYGYTF TGTGCCAGCAGTTTCATCGACTCCTATGGCTACACCTTC
TRBJ1-5 TRBV5-1 TRBD1 once CASSLGDRDDQPQHF TGCGCCAGCAGCTTGGGGGACAGGGATGATCAGCCCCAGCATTTT
TRBJ2-1 TRBV24-1 TRBD1 - CATSDLDRGHEQFF TGTGCCACCAGTGATCTGGACAGGGGGCATGAGCAGTTCTTC
TRBJ1-2 TRBV5-1 - - CASRLGGGYGYTF TGCGCCAGCCGTCTTGGGGGCGGCTATGGCTACACCTTC
TRBJ2-2 TRBV5-1 - - CASRISQGNTGELFF TGCGCCAGCCGGATCTCACAGGGGAACACCGGGGAGCTGTTTTTT
TRBJ1-1 TRBV27 - - CASSFQFQNTEAFF TGTGCCAGCAGTTTTCAGTTTCAGAACACTGAAGCTTTCTTT
TRBJ1-5 TRBV6-1 - - CASSTLGGVYQPQHF TGTGCCAGCAGCACCCTGGGGGGGGTTTACCAGCCCCAGCATTTT
TRBJ2-3 TRBV7-8 TRBD2 - CASSFSPLAGGTDTQYF TGTGCCAGCAGCTTCAGCCCACTAGCGGGGGGCACAGATACGCAGTATTTT
TRBJ1-2 TRBV7-2 TRBD1 - CASSLRPGQAANYGYTF TGTGCCAGCAGCTTAAGACCGGGACAGGCGGCTAACTATGGCTACACCTTC
TRBJ2-5 TRBV6-4 TRBD2 - CASQLGAGARETQYF TGTGCCAGCCAGTTAGGGGCGGGAGCTAGGGAGACCCAGTACTTC
TRBJ1-3 TRBV5-1 - - CASSLSSGLRNTIYF TGCGCCAGCAGCTTATCTTCCGGGTTAAGAAACACCATATATTTT
TRBJ2-7 TRBV6-8 - - CASSFCSGTSNEQYF TGTGCCAGCAGTTTCTGTTCCGGGACTTCCAACGAGCAGTACTTC
TRBJ2-3 TRBV11-3 - once CASSSSALTDTQYF TGTGCCAGCAGCTCTAGCGCTCTGACAGATACGCAGTATTTT
TRBJ1-1 TRBV21-1 - - CASSKTIRIMNTEAFF TGTGCCAGCAGCAAAACTATAAGGATCATGAACACTGAAGCTTTCTTT
TRBJ2-1 TRBV7-3 TRBD1 - CASSLSPGGIEQFF TGTGCCAGCAGCTTATCGCCAGGGGGCATTGAGCAGTTCTTC
TRBJ1-1 TRBV5-6 TRBD1 few CASRFRDRMNTEAFF TGTGCCAGCAGGTTCCGGGACAGAATGAACACTGAAGCTTTCTTT
TRBJ2-5 TRBV11-2 TRBD2 - CASTLAGAYETQYF TGTGCCAGCACCCTAGCGGGAGCTTACGAGACCCAGTACTTC
TRBJ2-3 TRBV3-1/TRBV3-2 TRBD2 - CASSQGGASGAQYF TGTGCCAGCAGCCAGGGAGGGGCTAGCGGGGCGCAGTATTTT
TRBJ2-3 TRBV7-6 - many CASSPLSGLTDTQYF TGTGCCAGCAGCCCCTTGAGCGGGCTCACAGATACGCAGTATTTT
TRBJ1-2 TRBV6-5 TRBD1 few CASRPPRGGYTF TGTGCCAGCAGGCCTCCCAGGGGGGGCTACACCTTC
TRBJ2-2 TRBV3-1/TRBV3-2 - once CASSLYTGELFF TGTGCCAGCAGCCTCTACACCGGGGAGCTGTTTTTT
TRBJ1-6 TRBV4-3 TRBD1 - CASSQNNRGNSPLHF TGCGCCAGCAGCCAAAACAACAGGGGGAATTCACCCCTCCACTTT
TRBJ1-1 TRBV28 - once CASSLPGDINTEAFF TGTGCCAGCAGCCTTCCGGGGGATATTAACACTGAAGCTTTCTTT
TRBJ2-1 TRBV19 - - CASGRSSVFYNEQFF TGTGCCAGTGGTCGGTCTAGCGTCTTTTACAATGAGCAGTTCTTC
TRBJ2-7 TRBV10-3 TRBD2 - CATTSGGTAYEQYF TGTGCCACGACTAGCGGGGGGACTGCCTACGAGCAGTACTTC
TRBJ2-3 TRBV6-4 - - CASSDTAASTDTQYF TGTGCCAGCAGTGATACTGCCGCTAGCACAGATACGCAGTATTTT
TRBJ2-1 TRBV14 - - CASSQIRGGGEQFF TGTGCCAGCAGCCAAATACGGGGAGGGGGGGAGCAGTTCTTC
TRBJ1-4 TRBV28 - - CASSLEGKLFF TGTGCCAGCAGTTTAGAGGGAAAACTGTTTTTT
TRBJ2-1 TRBV3-1/TRBV3-2 TRBD2 once CASSLLAGSSYNEQFF TGTGCCAGCAGCCTCCTAGCGGGGAGCTCCTACAATGAGCAGTTCTTC
TRBJ1-2 TRBV19 TRBD1 - CAILKGAGGYTF TGTGCCATTTTAAAGGGGGCCGGTGGCTACACCTTC
TRBJ2-7 TRBV7-3 - - CASSLKPTGTYEQYF TGTGCCAGCAGCTTAAAGCCGACTGGTACCTACGAGCAGTACTTC